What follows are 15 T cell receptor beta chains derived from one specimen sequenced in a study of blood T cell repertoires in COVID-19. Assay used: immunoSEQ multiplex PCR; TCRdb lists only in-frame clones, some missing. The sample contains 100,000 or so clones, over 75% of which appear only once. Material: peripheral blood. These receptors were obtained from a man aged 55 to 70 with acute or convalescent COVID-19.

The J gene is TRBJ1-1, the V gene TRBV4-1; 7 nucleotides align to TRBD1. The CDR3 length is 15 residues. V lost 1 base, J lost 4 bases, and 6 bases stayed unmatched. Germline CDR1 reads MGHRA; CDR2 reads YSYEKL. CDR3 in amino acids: CASSQVQGVGTEAFF. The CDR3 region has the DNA TGCGCCAGCAGCCAAGTTCAGGGGGTGGGCACTGAAGCTTTCTTT.

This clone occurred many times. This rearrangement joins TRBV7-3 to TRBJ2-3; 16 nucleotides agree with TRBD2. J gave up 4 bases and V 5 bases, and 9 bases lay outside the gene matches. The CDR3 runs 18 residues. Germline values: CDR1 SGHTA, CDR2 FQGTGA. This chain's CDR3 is CASSPRGLAGGPSDTQYF. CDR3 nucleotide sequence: TGTGCCAGCAGCCCCCGGGGACTAGCGGGGGGGCCGTCAGATACGCAGTATTTT.

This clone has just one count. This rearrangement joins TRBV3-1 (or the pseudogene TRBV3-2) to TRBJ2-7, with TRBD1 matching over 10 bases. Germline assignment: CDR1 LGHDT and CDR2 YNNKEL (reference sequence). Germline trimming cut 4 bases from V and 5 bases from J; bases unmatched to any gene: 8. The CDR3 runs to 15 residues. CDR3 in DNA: TGTGCCAGCAGCCGCCCGGGACAGGGGTTGAACGAGCAGTACTTC. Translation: CASSRPGQGLNEQYF.

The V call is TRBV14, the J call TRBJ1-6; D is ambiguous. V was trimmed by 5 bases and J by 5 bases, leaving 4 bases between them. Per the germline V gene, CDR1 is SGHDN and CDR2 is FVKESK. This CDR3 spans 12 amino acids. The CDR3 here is CASSYNNSPLHF. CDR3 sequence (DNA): TGTGCCAGCAGCTACAATAATTCACCCCTCCACTTT.

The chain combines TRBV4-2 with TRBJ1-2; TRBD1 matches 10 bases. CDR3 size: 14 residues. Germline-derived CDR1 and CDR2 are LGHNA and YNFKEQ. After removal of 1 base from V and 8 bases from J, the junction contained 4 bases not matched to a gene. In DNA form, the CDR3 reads TGTGCCAGCAGCCAAGTCGGACAGGGGGGCGGCTACACCTTC. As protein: CASSQVGQGGGYTF.

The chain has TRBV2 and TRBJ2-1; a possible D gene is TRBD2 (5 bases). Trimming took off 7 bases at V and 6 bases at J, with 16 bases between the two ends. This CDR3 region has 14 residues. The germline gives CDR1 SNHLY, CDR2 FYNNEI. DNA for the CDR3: TGTGCCAGCATGTACGGACTTGGATCCAATGAGCAGTTCTTC. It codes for CASMYGLGSNEQFF.

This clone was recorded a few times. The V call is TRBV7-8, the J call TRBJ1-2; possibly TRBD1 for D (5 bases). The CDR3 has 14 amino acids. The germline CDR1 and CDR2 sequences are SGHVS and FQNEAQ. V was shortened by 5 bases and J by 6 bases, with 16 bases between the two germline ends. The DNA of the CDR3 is TGTGCCAGCAGCCTTAAAAGAGGAGGGGATGGCTACACCTTC. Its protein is CASSLKRGGDGYTF. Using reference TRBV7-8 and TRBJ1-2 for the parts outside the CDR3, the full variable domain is GAGVSQSPRYKVAKRGQDVALRCDPISGHVSLFWYQQALGQGPEFLTYFQNEAQLDKSGLPSDRFFAERPEGSVSTLKIQRTQQEDSAVYLCASSLKRGGDGYTFGSGTRLTVV.

The CDR3 region is CASSPVGLALSKGHEQFF. Written as DNA, the CDR3 is TGCGCCAGCAGCCCCGTGGGACTAGCGCTATCGAAGGGCCATGAGCAGTTCTTC. The chain combines TRBV5-1 with TRBJ2-1, with 10 nucleotides matching TRBD2. Trimming cost V 4 bases and J 8 bases; bases outside gene matches: 18. Per germline, CDR1 SGHRS and CDR2 YFSETQ. The CDR3 length is 18 residues.

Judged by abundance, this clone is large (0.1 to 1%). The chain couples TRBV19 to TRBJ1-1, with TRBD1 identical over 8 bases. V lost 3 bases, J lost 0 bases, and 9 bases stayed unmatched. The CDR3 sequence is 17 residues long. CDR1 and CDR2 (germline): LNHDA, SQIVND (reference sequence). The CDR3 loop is CASSIRQGNYLNTEAFF. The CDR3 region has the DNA TGTGCCAGTAGTATCCGACAGGGGAACTATTTGAACACTGAAGCTTTCTTT.

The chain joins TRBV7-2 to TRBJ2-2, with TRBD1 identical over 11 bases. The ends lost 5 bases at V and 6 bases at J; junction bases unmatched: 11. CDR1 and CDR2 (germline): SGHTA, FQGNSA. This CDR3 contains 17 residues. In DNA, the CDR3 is TGTGCCAGCAGCCCCTGGACAGGGGGCGTTTTTCCCGGGGAGCTGTTTTTT. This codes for CASSPWTGGVFPGELFF.

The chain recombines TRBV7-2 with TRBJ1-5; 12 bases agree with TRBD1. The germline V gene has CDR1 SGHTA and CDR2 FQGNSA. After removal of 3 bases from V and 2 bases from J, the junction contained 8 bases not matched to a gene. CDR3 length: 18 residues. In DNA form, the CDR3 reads TGTGCCAGCAGCTTCGTGGGACAGGGGGCTTTTGGCAATCAGCCCCAGCATTTT. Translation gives CASSFVGQGAFGNQPQHF.

For the CDR3, the DNA is TGTGCCAGCAGCCAAGATCTGGGGGGGCGGACCTACGAGCAGTACTTC. It is translated as CASSQDLGGRTYEQYF. The chain combines TRBV4-2 with TRBJ2-7; possible D gene TRBD2, 7 bases. This CDR3 has 16 amino acids. CDR1 LGHNA and CDR2 YNFKEQ come from the germline V gene. Trimming pared 0 bases from V and 2 bases from J, leaving 14 bases between.

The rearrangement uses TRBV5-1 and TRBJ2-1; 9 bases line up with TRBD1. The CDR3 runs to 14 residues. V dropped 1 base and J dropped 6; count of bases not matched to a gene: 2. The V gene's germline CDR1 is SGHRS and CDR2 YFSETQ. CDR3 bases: TGCGCCAGCAGCTTGACAGGGGGCCTCAATGAGCAGTTCTTC. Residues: CASSLTGGLNEQFF.

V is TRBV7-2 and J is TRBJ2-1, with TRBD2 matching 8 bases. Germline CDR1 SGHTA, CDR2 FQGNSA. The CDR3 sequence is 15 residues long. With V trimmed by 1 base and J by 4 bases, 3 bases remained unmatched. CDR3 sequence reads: CASSLVSGGYNEQFF. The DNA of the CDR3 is TGTGCCAGCAGCTTAGTTTCGGGGGGGTACAATGAGCAGTTCTTC.

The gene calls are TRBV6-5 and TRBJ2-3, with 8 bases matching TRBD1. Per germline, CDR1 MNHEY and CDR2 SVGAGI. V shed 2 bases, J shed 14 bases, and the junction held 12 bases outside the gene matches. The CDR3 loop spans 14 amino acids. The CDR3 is CASSYRPGQASRYF. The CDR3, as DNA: TGTGCCAGCAGTTACCGACCGGGACAGGCGTCCCGGTATTTT.